This passage covers 13 T cell receptor beta chains from one sample sequenced in a study of T cell changes during pregnancy in multiple sclerosis. Some clones are missing from TCRdb's copy, which holds only in-frame ones; the method was immunoSEQ multiplex PCR. This table holds tens of thousands of clones, over 90% found once. The sample was peripheral blood, taken in the third trimester of pregnancy. The receptors were gathered from a female donor with multiple sclerosis, enrolled in a pregnancy study.

The chain couples TRBV11-3 to TRBJ1-1; D is perhaps TRBD1 (5 bases). This CDR3 has 15 residues. The V end lost 3 bases, the J end lost 0 bases, and 11 bases lay between the germline ends. Germline CDR1 and CDR2: SGHNT and YENEEA. This chain's CDR3 is CASSFSGRMNTEAFF. Here the CDR3 DNA reads TGTGCCAGCAGCTTTTCAGGGAGGATGAACACTGAAGCTTTCTTT.

The rearrangement links TRBV28 to TRBJ1-1; TRBD1 matches 11 bases. This CDR3 contains 13 residues. The germline V gene encodes CDR1 MDHEN and CDR2 SYDVKM. V was clipped by 6 bases and J by 5 bases; unmatched bases: 2. For the CDR3, the DNA is TGTGCCAGCAGGGACAGGGGGCTTACTGAAGCTTTCTTT. Translated: CASRDRGLTEAFF.

The rearrangement links TRBV29-1 to TRBJ2-7; TRBD2 matches 7 bases. This CDR3 region has 12 residues. Germline V gene sequence: CDR1 SQVTM, CDR2 ANQGSEA. The J segment lost 0 bases and the V segment lost 6 bases, leaving 2 bases of the junction unmatched. The CDR3 spells CSVTSNSYEQYF. Written as DNA, the CDR3 is TGCAGCGTGACTAGCAACTCCTACGAGCAGTACTTC.

This chain connects TRBV2 to TRBJ2-7; 9 bases are shared with TRBD2. CDR3 size: 14 residues. The germline CDR1 and CDR2 sequences are SNHLY and FYNNEI. V lost 4 bases and J lost 5; bases outside the gene matches: 6. The CDR3: CASSGRGRAHEQYF. The CDR3 DNA sequence: TGTGCCAGCAGTGGGCGCGGGAGGGCCCACGAGCAGTACTTC.

The chain has TRBV5-6 and TRBJ2-7; TRBD2 aligns across 11 bases. With V trimmed by 2 bases and J by 5 bases, 6 bases remained unmatched. The CDR3 is made up of 15 amino acids. CDR1 and CDR2 (germline): SGHDT, YYEEEE. CDR3 sequence reads: CASSFLGSGGDEQYF. The CDR3 nucleotides read TGTGCCAGCAGCTTTTTAGGTAGCGGGGGGGACGAGCAGTACTTC.

The J gene is TRBJ2-7, the V gene TRBV29-1; TRBD1 matches 8 bases. This CDR3 spans 15 amino acids. CDR1 and CDR2 (germline): SQVTM, ANQGSEA. J was trimmed by 4 bases and V by 1 base; bases with no gene match: 9. Here the CDR3 reads CSVEGIEQGVYEQYF. CDR3 in DNA: TGCAGCGTTGAAGGAATAGAACAGGGGGTATACGAGCAGTACTTC.

The chain recombines TRBV7-2 with TRBJ2-5; the D is unclear. Germline CDR1 SGHTA, CDR2 FQGNSA. V lost 4 bases and J 4 bases, leaving 10 bases between the germline ends. The CDR3 runs to 13 residues. The CDR3 bases are TGTGCCAGCAGCTCCGACTTAGGAGAGACCCAGTACTTC. Its protein is CASSSDLGETQYF.

The chain couples TRBV6-5 to TRBJ1-2, with D tentatively TRBD1 (5 bases). V lost 2 bases to trimming and J lost 5 bases, with 9 bases between them. This CDR3 region has 13 residues. The germline gives CDR1 MNHEY, CDR2 SVGAGI. The CDR3 DNA sequence: TGTGCCAGCAGTTACATGCAGGGTTATGGCTACACCTTC. Translated, it gives CASSYMQGYGYTF.

The chain uses TRBV7-2 and TRBJ2-1; 10 bases align to TRBD2. The germline gives CDR1 SGHTA, CDR2 FQGNSA. J was trimmed by 7 bases and V by 1 base; bases with no gene match: 10. The CDR3 length is 17 residues. As DNA, the CDR3 is TGTGCCAGCAGCTTAGTCAGCGGGAGGGCCGAGTTGAATGAGCAGTTCTTC. This translates into CASSLVSGRAELNEQFF.

This chain joins TRBV4-2 and TRBJ2-1; the match to TRBD2 covers 10 bases. Germline CDR1 and CDR2: LGHNA and YNFKEQ. Trimming at V came to 0 bases and at J to 6 bases, leaving 2 bases not matched to a gene. The CDR3 contains 15 residues. CDR3 sequence: CASSQEAGGPNEQFF. CDR3 in DNA: TGTGCCAGCAGCCAAGAAGCGGGAGGGCCCAATGAGCAGTTCTTC.

The CDR3 DNA reads as TGTGCTAGTGGTTTGGATCAGGGACAGCTCTATGGCTACACCTTC. Its translation is CASGLDQGQLYGYTF. The rearrangement links TRBV12-5 to TRBJ1-2; 7 positions agree with TRBD1. Per the germline V gene, CDR1 is LGHNT and CDR2 is FRNRAP. The CDR3 runs to 15 residues. J lost 4 bases, V lost 1 base, and 6 bases had no gene match. Full variable domain (remainder filled in from reference TRBV12-5 and TRBJ1-2): DARVTQTPRHKVTEMGQEVTMRCQPILGHNTVFWYRQTMMQGLELLAYFRNRAPLDDSGMPKDRFSAEMPDATLATLKIQPSEPRDSAVYFCASGLDQGQLYGYTFGSGTRLTVV.

The J gene is TRBJ2-1, the V gene TRBV10-3; 11 nucleotides align to TRBD2. The V and J ends lost 10 bases and 9 bases, in that order; junction bases with no gene match: 14. Germline-derived CDR1 and CDR2 are ENHRY and SYGVKD. CDR3 length: 15 residues. The CDR3 loop is CATSPTSGVDGEQFF. Here the CDR3 DNA reads TGTGCCACCTCCCCGACTAGCGGGGTAGATGGTGAGCAGTTCTTC.

V and J are TRBV7-8 and TRBJ1-3; unclear D gene. Germline V gives CDR1 SGHVS, CDR2 FQNEAQ. CDR3 length: 15 amino acids. V was pared by 1 base and J by 2 bases, with 9 bases between. CDR3 sequence reads: CASSLEEGTGNTIYF. CDR3 DNA: TGTGCCAGCAGCTTAGAAGAGGGAACTGGAAACACCATATATTTT.